Following are 5 T cell receptor beta chains from one sample sequenced in a study of blood T cell repertoires in COVID-19 (TCRdb year 2020). The receptor library was made with the immunoSEQ multiplex PCR assay. The clones in this table, taken by TCRdb from immuneACCESS, are in-frame only. Not every clone is retained; where verified, under half of the shortfall comes from an unresolved V gene, and the cause of the rest is unknown. This sample lists about 300,000 clones; approximately 89% were detected once. Roughly 2.9% of the sample lies in the top ten. The sequencing sample was made of PBMCs or T cells enriched from blood (not recorded which). The receptor source for this set is a woman aged 45-59 years who had been exposed to COVID-19.

V gene TRBV14 combines with J gene TRBJ2-5, with a weak D call TRBD2 (6 bases). V lost 4 bases to trimming and J lost 1 base, with 19 bases between them. This CDR3 is built from 17 residues. Germline values: CDR1 SGHDN, CDR2 FVKESK. Here the CDR3 DNA reads TGTGCCAGCAGCCTCCTACGGGGGACTTCGGTCCAAGAGACCCAGTACTTC. Its translation: CASSLLRGTSVQETQYF.

This chain links TRBV5-1 with TRBJ1-6; TRBD1 agrees at 9 bases. CDR3 length equals 14 residues. V dropped 4 bases and J dropped 10; count of bases not matched to a gene: 6. Germline V gene data show CDR1 as SGHRS and CDR2 as YFSETQ. CDR3 in DNA: TGCGCCAGCAGCCTGAGGACAGGGGTGTCACCCCTCCACTTT. It is translated as CASSLRTGVSPLHF.

The sample holds one count of this clone. The chain links TRBV2 to TRBJ2-5; D is unclear. The CDR3 sequence is 13 residues long. Trimming pared 4 bases from V and 0 bases from J, leaving 6 bases between. Per the germline V gene, CDR1 is SNHLY and CDR2 is FYNNEI. The CDR3 spells CASSVEYQETQYF. CDR3 nucleotide sequence: TGTGCCAGCAGTGTCGAGTACCAAGAGACCCAGTACTTC. Based on the CDR3 plus reference TRBV2 and TRBJ2-5, the full variable domain is EPEVTQTPSHQVTQMGQEVILRCVPISNHLYFYWYRQILGQKVEFLVSFYNNEISEKSEIFDDQFSVERPDGSNFTLKIRSTKLEDSAMYFCASSVEYQETQYFGPGTRLLVL.

The chain has TRBV20-1 and TRBJ2-7; D possibly corresponds to TRBD1 (5 bases). Germline V lookup: CDR1 DFQATT, CDR2 SNEGSKA (reference sequence). This CDR3 spans 12 amino acids. Between the trimmed V and J ends, which lost 3 bases and 5 bases, there was a span of 11 bases. The CDR3 reads CSASDRGDEQYF. For the CDR3, the DNA is TGCAGTGCTAGTGATAGGGGCGACGAGCAGTACTTC.

The CDR3 region has the DNA TGTGCCAGCAGTGAGAACAGGGCTGGCTATGGCTACACCTTC. Encoded protein: CASSENRAGYGYTF. This chain uses TRBV6-1 with TRBJ1-2; tentative D call: TRBD1 (6 bases). CDR3 size: 14 residues. CDR1 and CDR2 from the germline V gene are MNHNS and SASEGT. V lost 3 bases, J lost 4 bases, and 12 bases lay in between.